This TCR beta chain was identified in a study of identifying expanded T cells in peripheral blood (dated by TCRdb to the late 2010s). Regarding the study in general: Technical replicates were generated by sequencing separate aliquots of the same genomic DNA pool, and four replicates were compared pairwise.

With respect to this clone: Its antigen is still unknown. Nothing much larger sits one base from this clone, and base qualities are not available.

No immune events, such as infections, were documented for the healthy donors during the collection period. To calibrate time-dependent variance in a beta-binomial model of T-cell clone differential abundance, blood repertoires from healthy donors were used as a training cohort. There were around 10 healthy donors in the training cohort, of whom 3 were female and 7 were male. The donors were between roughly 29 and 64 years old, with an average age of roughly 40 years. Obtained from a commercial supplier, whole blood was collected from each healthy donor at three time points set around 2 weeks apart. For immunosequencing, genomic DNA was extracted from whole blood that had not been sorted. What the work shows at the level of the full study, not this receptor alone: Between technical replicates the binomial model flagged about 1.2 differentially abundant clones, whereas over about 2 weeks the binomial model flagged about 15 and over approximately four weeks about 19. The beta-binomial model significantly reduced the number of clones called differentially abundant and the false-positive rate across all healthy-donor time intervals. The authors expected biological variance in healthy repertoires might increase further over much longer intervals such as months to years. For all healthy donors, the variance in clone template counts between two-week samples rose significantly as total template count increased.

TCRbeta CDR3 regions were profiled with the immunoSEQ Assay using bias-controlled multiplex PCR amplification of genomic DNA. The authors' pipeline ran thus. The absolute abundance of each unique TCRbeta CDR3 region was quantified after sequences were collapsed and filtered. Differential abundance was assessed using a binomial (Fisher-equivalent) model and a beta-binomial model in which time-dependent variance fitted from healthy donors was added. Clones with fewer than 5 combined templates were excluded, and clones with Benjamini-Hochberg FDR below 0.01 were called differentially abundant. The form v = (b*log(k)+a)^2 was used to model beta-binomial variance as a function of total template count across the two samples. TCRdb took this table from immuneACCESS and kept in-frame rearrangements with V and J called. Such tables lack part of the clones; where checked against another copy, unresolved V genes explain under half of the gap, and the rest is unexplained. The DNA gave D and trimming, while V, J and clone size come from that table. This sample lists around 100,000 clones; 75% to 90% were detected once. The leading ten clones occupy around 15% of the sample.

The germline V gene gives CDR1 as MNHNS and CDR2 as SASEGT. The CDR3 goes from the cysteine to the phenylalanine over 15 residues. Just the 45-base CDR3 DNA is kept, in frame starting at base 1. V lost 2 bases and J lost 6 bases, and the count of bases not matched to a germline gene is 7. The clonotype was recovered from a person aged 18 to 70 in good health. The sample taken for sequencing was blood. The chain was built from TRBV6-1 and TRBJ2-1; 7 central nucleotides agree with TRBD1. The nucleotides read TGTGCCAGCAGTGAATGGAGACAGGGCGGCAATGAGCAGTTCTTC. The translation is CASSEWRQGGNEQFF.